Below, 25 T cell receptor beta chains from the same sample are listed, as sequenced in a study of T cell responses to AZD1222 COVID-19 vaccine (dated by TCRdb to the early 2020s). Taken with the paper, the label for time point translates to: about 28 days (+/-7) after the second vaccine dose. The receptor library was made with the immunoSEQ multiplex PCR assay. The clones in this table, taken by TCRdb from immuneACCESS, are in-frame only. Not every clone is retained; where verified, under half of the shortfall comes from an unresolved V gene, and the cause of the rest is unknown. The table for this sample lists 150,000 to 200,000 clones; roughly nine tenths of them were counted only once. Roughly 1.2% of the sample is in the top ten clones. The sequenced sample was peripheral blood, obtained 28 days after the second AZD1222 dose. These receptors originate from an adult who received the AZD1222 COVID-19 vaccine.

The gene calls are TRBV19 and TRBJ2-7; 7 positions match TRBD2. The CDR3 covers 16 residues. Germline V gene lookup returns CDR1 LNHDA and CDR2 SQIVND (reference sequence). J was trimmed by 0 bases and V by 9 bases; bases with no gene match: 14. CDR3 in amino acids: CASLPQRDYLSYEQYF. In DNA, the CDR3 is TGTGCCAGCCTCCCCCAACGGGACTATCTCTCCTACGAGCAGTACTTC.

The genes are TRBV20-1 and TRBJ1-2, with D maybe TRBD1 (5 bases). Trimming removed 2 bases at V and 8 bases at J, with 9 bases between. Germline V gives CDR1 DFQATT, CDR2 SNEGSKA (reference sequence). The CDR3 is 11 amino acids. CDR3 in amino acids: CSARQGGGYTF. The CDR3 coding sequence is TGCAGTGCTAGACAGGGTGGGGGCTACACCTTC.

The J gene is TRBJ2-3, the V gene TRBV5-6, with D possibly matching TRBD2 (6 bases). Trimming left V 4 bases short and J 2 bases short, with 20 bases between. CDR1 and CDR2 from the germline V gene are SGHDT and YYEEEE. The CDR3 has 17 residues. The CDR3, as DNA: TGTGCCAGCAGCGCGGGACGGAGGAGCAGGATCACAGATACGCAGTATTTT. Translating gives CASSAGRRSRITDTQYF.

The V and J genes are TRBV5-4 and TRBJ2-7, with D possibly being TRBD1 (5 bases). V was pared by 0 bases and J by 4 bases, with 11 bases between. Looked up from germline, CDR1 is SGHNT and CDR2 is YYREEE (reference sequence). The CDR3 is made up of 14 amino acids. The CDR3 loop reads CASSLDDSFYEQYF. CDR3 nucleotide sequence: TGTGCCAGCAGCTTGGACGACAGCTTTTACGAGCAGTACTTC.

The J gene is TRBJ2-1, the V gene TRBV7-2; D unresolved. The V gene lost 0 bases and the J gene lost 1 base, with 7 bases spanning the gap. Germline V gene data show CDR1 as SGHTA and CDR2 as FQGNSA. CDR3 size: 15 residues. CDR3 region: CASSLAYGSYNEQFF. In DNA form, the CDR3 reads TGTGCCAGCAGCTTAGCCTACGGATCCTACAATGAGCAGTTCTTC.

This chain joins TRBV6-5 and TRBJ1-2; D possibly corresponds to TRBD1 (6 bases). Trimming removed 2 bases at V and 4 bases at J, with 11 bases between. The CDR3 consists of 14 residues. Germline V gene data show CDR1 as MNHEY and CDR2 as SVGAGI. As DNA, the CDR3 is TGTGCCAGCAGTTACAGGGCCAGGGGCTATGGCTACACCTTC. Translated, it gives CASSYRARGYGYTF.

The chain combines TRBV4-1 with TRBJ2-1, with 8 positions matching TRBD2. V trimming: 2 bases; J trimming: 5 bases; junction bases outside the gene matches: 11. Germline assignment: CDR1 MGHRA and CDR2 YSYEKL. This CDR3 is 17 amino acids long. The CDR3 is CASSQRGSGSPHNEQFF. The CDR3 DNA reads as TGCGCCAGCAGCCAAAGGGGCAGCGGGAGCCCTCACAATGAGCAGTTCTTC.

The rearrangement links TRBV6-5 to TRBJ1-4; D unclear. Germline V gene sequence: CDR1 MNHEY, CDR2 SVGAGI. This CDR3 spans 13 amino acids. Between the trimmed V and J ends, which lost 7 bases and 4 bases, there was a span of 10 bases. CDR3 in DNA: TGTGCCAGCAATCGCCATATTAATGAAAAACTGTTTTTT. As protein: CASNRHINEKLFF.

The CDR3 coding sequence is TGTGCCAGCAGTTACTCGCACGGGACCCCCTACGAGCAGTACTTC. It yields the protein CASSYSHGTPYEQYF. The chain has TRBV6-6 and TRBJ2-7; D tentatively reads TRBD1 or TRBD2 (5 bases each). The CDR3 totals 15 residues. Germline CDR1 and CDR2: MNHNY and SVGAGI (reference sequence). V lost 0 bases to trimming and J lost 2 bases, with 11 bases between them.

V gene TRBV11-3 combines with J gene TRBJ1-1; possibly TRBD1 for D (6 bases). The length of the CDR3 is 14 residues. Trimming took off 6 bases at V and 4 bases at J, with 15 bases between the two ends. Per germline, CDR1 SGHNT and CDR2 YENEEA. This CDR3 is CASRNTGQTTEAFF. The CDR3 DNA sequence: TGTGCCAGCAGAAACACAGGACAGACCACTGAAGCTTTCTTT.

The V call is TRBV24-1, the J call TRBJ1-4; 9 bases fit TRBD1. This CDR3 has 23 amino acids. The junction had 21 bases not matched to a gene; V was cut back by 2 bases and J by 0 bases. CDR1 is KGHDR and CDR2 is SFDVKD in the germline V gene. The CDR3, as DNA: TGTGCCACCAGTGATTCATTGCTATGGGACAGGGAGATTTGGATATCAACTAATGAAAAACTGTTTTTT. Protein: CATSDSLLWDREIWISTNEKLFF.

This clone was observed a few times. The CDR3 reads CASSLAPQRGGRNEQFF. For the CDR3, the DNA is TGTGCCAGCAGCTTAGCCCCACAGCGGGGGGGTCGCAATGAGCAGTTCTTC. This chain uses TRBV7-9 with TRBJ2-1; 10 nucleotides agree with TRBD2. Germline V gene data show CDR1 as SEHNR and CDR2 as FQNEAQ (reference sequence). The trim removed 0 bases at V and 6 bases at J, leaving 8 bases unmatched. This CDR3 has 17 residues. Supplemented by reference TRBV7-9 and TRBJ2-1, the full variable domain reads DTGVSQNPRHKITKRGQNVTFRCDPISEHNRLYWYRQTLGQGPEFLTYFQNEAQLEKSRLLSDRFSAERPKGSFSTLEIQRTEQGDSAMYLCASSLAPQRGGRNEQFFGPGTRLTVL.

This sequence joins TRBV9 and TRBJ2-5; no clear D. Per germline, CDR1 SGDLS and CDR2 YYNGEE. V was pared by 2 bases and J by 2 bases, with 10 bases between. CDR3 size: 14 residues. The CDR3, as DNA: TGTGCCAGCAGCGTCTTTTCATCACAAGAGACCCAGTACTTC. This gives the protein CASSVFSSQETQYF. The whole variable domain, remainder taken from reference TRBV9 and TRBJ2-5, is DSGVTQTPKHLITATGQRVTLRCSPRSGDLSVYWYQQSLDQGLQFLIQYYNGEERAKGNILERFSAQQFPDLHSELNLSSLELGDSALYFCASSVFSSQETQYFGPGTRLLVL.

V and J are TRBV27 and TRBJ1-2; TRBD1 agrees at 9 bases. The CDR3 totals 13 residues. V was pared by 5 bases and J by 7 bases, with 5 bases of the junction left unmatched. Germline lookup yields CDR1 MNHEY and CDR2 SMNVEV (reference sequence). This chain's CDR3 is CASSKGDRAGYTF. The CDR3 DNA reads TGTGCCAGCAGTAAAGGGGACAGGGCTGGCTACACCTTC.

The J gene is TRBJ1-5, the V gene TRBV6-6; possible D gene TRBD1, 5 bases. Trimming stripped 7 bases from V and 6 bases from J, with 22 bases between. Germline lookup yields CDR1 MNHNY and CDR2 SVGAGI (reference sequence). CDR3 length: 16 residues. The CDR3 sequence is CASTMANPGATQPQHF. The CDR3 DNA sequence: TGTGCCAGCACCATGGCGAACCCCGGGGCGACTCAGCCCCAGCATTTT.

This clone was seen a single time. The chain links TRBV4-3 to TRBJ2-3; D might be TRBD1 (5 bases). CDR1 LGHNA and CDR2 YSLEER come from the germline V gene. V was shortened by 8 bases and J by 2 bases, with 11 bases between the two germline ends. The CDR3 extends over 13 amino acids. The CDR3 region has the DNA TGCGCCAGCGGGTCAGGGCTCACAGATACGCAGTATTTT. Protein: CASGSGLTDTQYF.

The chain joins TRBV19 to TRBJ1-2, with no clear D. V was trimmed by 6 bases and J by 7 bases, leaving 15 bases between them. CDR3 length equals 13 residues. The V gene's germline CDR1 is LNHDA and CDR2 SQIVND (reference sequence). CDR3 amino acids: CASSHDGSSGYTF. Here the CDR3 DNA reads TGTGCCAGTAGCCACGACGGGTCCAGTGGCTACACCTTC.

This chain uses TRBV27 with TRBJ2-7; D call uncertain. V was shortened by 3 bases and J by 6 bases, with 6 bases between the two germline ends. The CDR3 contains 11 residues. Germline CDR1 is MNHEY and CDR2 is SMNVEV (reference sequence). This CDR3 reads CASSFRSEQYF. The CDR3 DNA is TGTGCCAGCAGTTTTCGATCCGAGCAGTACTTC.

This chain joins TRBV2 and TRBJ2-3, with D possibly matching TRBD2 (5 bases). Germline V CDR1 and CDR2: SNHLY, FYNNEI. Deletions cut 10 bases from V and 7 bases from J, with 18 bases between. The CDR3 is 13 amino acids. The CDR3 protein is CAKLESHSNTQYF. In DNA, the CDR3 is TGTGCCAAACTAGAGAGCCACTCCAATACGCAGTATTTT.

The chain joins TRBV10-3 to TRBJ1-4, with unresolved D. Per the germline V gene, CDR1 is ENHRY and CDR2 is SYGVKD. V gave up 10 bases and J gave up 2 bases, with 17 bases separating them. The CDR3 has 15 residues. The CDR3 loop is CATYCEGCTNEKLFF. The DNA for the CDR3 is TGTGCCACCTACTGTGAGGGCTGCACTAATGAAAAACTGTTTTTT.

The genes are TRBV9 and TRBJ1-1; TRBD1 agrees at 8 bases. From germline, CDR1 is SGDLS and CDR2 YYNGEE. Trimming at V came to 4 bases and at J to 2 bases, leaving 7 bases not matched to a gene. The CDR3 is made up of 15 amino acids. The CDR3, as DNA: TGTGCCAGCAGCCCCGAGGACAGGGTCAACACTGAAGCTTTCTTT. Its translation: CASSPEDRVNTEAFF.

The DNA of the CDR3 is TGCGCCAGCATTCCCCCGGGGGACACTGAAGCTTTCTTT. Its translation: CASIPPGDTEAFF. This chain uses TRBV10-1 with TRBJ1-1; perhaps TRBD1 as D (5 bases). The V gene's germline CDR1 is WNHNN and CDR2 SYGVQD (reference sequence). The CDR3 runs 13 residues. V shed 7 bases and J shed 3 bases, with 12 bases lying between them.

V usage is TRBV7-6 and J usage is TRBJ1-1; D may be TRBD1 (5 bases). CDR1 and CDR2 from the germline V gene are SGHVS and FNYEAQ. V lost 6 bases and J 2 bases, leaving 13 bases between the germline ends. CDR3 length: 14 amino acids. In DNA form, the CDR3 reads TGTGCCAGCAGGTCAACCGACAGCAACACTGAAGCTTTCTTT. This codes for CASRSTDSNTEAFF.

The rearrangement links TRBV5-4 to TRBJ2-1; a weak D match, TRBD2 (6 bases). This CDR3 has 16 residues. Germline V gene data show CDR1 as SGHNT and CDR2 as YYREEE (reference sequence). With 1 base removed from V and 6 bases from J, the gap between germline ends came to 17 bases. CDR3 coding DNA: TGTGCCAGCAGCTTGTTCGGCGGGACCGCAGGCAATGAGCAGTTCTTC. This translates into CASSLFGGTAGNEQFF.

The V and J genes are TRBV15 and TRBJ2-6; no clear D. From germline, CDR1 is LNHNV and CDR2 YYDKDF (reference sequence). With 0 bases removed from V and 0 bases from J, the gap between germline ends came to 6 bases. There are 16 residues in the CDR3. This CDR3 is CATSRDLNSGANVLTF. CDR3 bases: TGTGCCACCAGCAGAGATCTAAACTCTGGGGCCAACGTCCTGACTTTC.